Following are 2 T cell receptor beta chains from one sample sequenced in a study of CD8+ T cells in alopecia areata (dated by TCRdb to the late 2010s). The treatment or condition label, read with the paper, signifies: oral pan-JAK inhibitor, 5-10 mg twice daily. Library method: the immunoSEQ multiplex PCR assay. RNA was extracted from all samples and reverse transcribed into cDNA as template for TCR sequencing. TCRdb's version of the immuneACCESS table is confined to in-frame rearrangements and falls short of the full clone set. An unresolved V gene accounts for under half of the shortfall where checked; the remainder is of unknown origin. Counted in this sample were 150,000 to 200,000 clones; 58% of them appeared once. Together, the top ten hold about a sixth of the sample. The source was CD4+ T cells sorted from blood, collected between weeks 55 and 65, from a patient treated with tofacitinib. These receptors came from a human donor with alopecia areata.

This chain connects TRBV7-9 to TRBJ2-7; D not resolved. CDR3 size: 12 residues. Trimming pared 5 bases from V and 3 bases from J, leaving 8 bases between. The germline V gene has CDR1 SEHNR and CDR2 FQNEAQ (reference sequence). The CDR3 sequence is CASSLGRYEQYF. The CDR3 DNA reads as TGTGCCAGCAGCCTAGGACGCTACGAGCAGTACTTC. The variable domain in full, completed from reference TRBV7-9 and TRBJ2-7, reads DTGVSQNPRHKITKRGQNVTFRCDPISEHNRLYWYRQTLGQGPEFLTYFQNEAQLEKSRLLSDRFSAERPKGSFSTLEIQRTEQGDSAMYLCASSLGRYEQYFGPGTRLTVT.

The chain is built from TRBV30 and TRBJ1-6, with D hard to call. The CDR3 runs to 18 residues. V was shortened by 0 bases and J by 0 bases, with 15 bases between the two germline ends. Germline CDR1 and CDR2: GTSNPN and SVGIG (reference sequence). Written as DNA, the CDR3 is TGTGCCTGGAGTGTGGGAGCTTGGAGTAGCTCCTATAATTCACCCCTCCACTTT. Amino acids: CAWSVGAWSSSYNSPLHF.